This TCR beta chain is from a study of human T cells and chemical hapten exposure. Study context: Patients had diphenylcyclopropenone applied to the scalp weekly throughout the approximately 25-week study. General study results and limits: Donors, who had alopecia, may show an immune response that differs from healthy people's.

Study processing details: Approximately 99,000 TCRs per sample was the median, with a range of roughly 23,224 to 750,000. Using its own MiXCR run on the RACE reads, TCRdb lists one record per CDR3 protein. What appears here as the V and J calls and clone size reflects TCRdb's work, not the paper's. Of 350,000 or so distinct CDR3 sequences listed, around 7% are singletons. Sample time point: patch test 1, 2 weeks after DPC sensitization. Treatment meaning: therapeutic diphenylcyclopropenone sensitization with weekly scalp DPC. This clonotype turned up a few times. The antigen is unknown. The TCR originated in a woman between 18 and 30 years old with alopecia areata. Some clones in this sample may be carry-over from other donors' samples. Source: whole blood, taken in connection with sensitization to the hapten diphenylcyclopropenone (DPC).

CDR3 nucleotides: TGCGCCAGCAGCCAAGCGAGGACAGGGGCTCCCATGAACACTGAAGCTTTCTTT. Amino acid sequence: CASSQARTGAPMNTEAFF. The chain combines TRBV4-3 with TRBJ1-1; 9 nucleotides agree with TRBD1. Germline CDR1 reads LGHNA; CDR2 reads YSLEER. The CDR3 is 18 amino acids. J was trimmed by 0 bases and V by 1 base; bases with no gene match: 9.